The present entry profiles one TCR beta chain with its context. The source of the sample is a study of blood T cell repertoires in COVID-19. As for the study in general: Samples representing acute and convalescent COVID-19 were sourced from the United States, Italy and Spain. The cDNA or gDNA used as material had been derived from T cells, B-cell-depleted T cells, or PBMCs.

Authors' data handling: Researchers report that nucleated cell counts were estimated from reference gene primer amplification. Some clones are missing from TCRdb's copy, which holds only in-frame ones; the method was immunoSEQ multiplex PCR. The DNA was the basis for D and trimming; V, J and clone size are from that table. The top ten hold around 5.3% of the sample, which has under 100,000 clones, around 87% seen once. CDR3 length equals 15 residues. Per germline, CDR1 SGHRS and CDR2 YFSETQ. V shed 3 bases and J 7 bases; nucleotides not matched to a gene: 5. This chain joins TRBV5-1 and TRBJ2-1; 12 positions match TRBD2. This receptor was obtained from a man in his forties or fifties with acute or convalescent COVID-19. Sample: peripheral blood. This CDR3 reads CASSSTSGGTNEQFF. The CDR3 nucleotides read TGCGCCAGCAGCTCTACTAGCGGGGGGACTAATGAGCAGTTCTTC.